One and the same sample provided the 3 T cell receptor beta chains below, sequenced in a study of blood T cell repertoires in COVID-19. This table comes from immunoSEQ multiplex PCR, and its TCRdb copy is limited to in-frame clones, with some not included. The sample lists 140,000 to 150,000 clones; over 70% were seen once. Sample: peripheral blood. The receptors come from a man older than 75 with acute or convalescent COVID-19.

V gene TRBV14 combines with J gene TRBJ2-7; 11 bases line up with TRBD1. Germline trimming cut 4 bases from V and 6 bases from J; bases unmatched to any gene: 8. Germline assignment: CDR1 SGHDN and CDR2 FVKESK. The CDR3 covers 15 residues. This chain's CDR3 is CASSRWDRGTSEQYF. In DNA, the CDR3 is TGTGCCAGCAGCCGCTGGGACAGGGGGACCAGCGAGCAGTACTTC.

The chain uses TRBV7-2 and TRBJ2-3; 7 bases agree with TRBD2. The CDR3 sequence is 13 residues long. Germline CDR1 reads SGHTA; CDR2 reads FQGNSA. Germline trimming cut 0 bases from V and 15 bases from J; bases unmatched to any gene: 9. Here the CDR3 reads CASSLAEGGRRYF. CDR3 coding DNA: TGTGCCAGCAGCTTAGCGGAGGGCGGGAGACGATATTTT.

The rearrangement links TRBV30 to TRBJ1-1; 10 bases fit TRBD1. The CDR3 runs 14 residues. Trimming cost V 1 base and J 5 bases; bases outside gene matches: 4. Germline values: CDR1 GTSNPN, CDR2 SVGIG (reference sequence). The CDR3 here is CAWSGQGAGTEAFF. The CDR3 DNA reads TGTGCCTGGAGTGGACAGGGGGCGGGTACTGAAGCTTTCTTT.